The 32 T cell receptor beta chains presented below share a single source sample, sequenced in a study. TCRdb reanalysed the RT-PCR reads using MiXCR and keeps one entry per CDR3 protein. The repertoire consists of almost 700,000 distinct CDR3 sequences, with 12% to 15% occurring once and the leading ten covering 3.6%. The sequenced sample consisted of memory CD4+ T cells from blood. The receptors were gathered from a female donor in good health, serving as a healthy control.

This chain joins TRBV12-3 or TRBV12-4 and TRBJ2-3; no firm D call. This CDR3 contains 12 residues. Between the trimmed V and J ends, which lost 8 bases and 4 bases, there was a span of 10 bases. For the CDR3, the DNA is TGTGCCAGCGCCCCGCCAGCAGATACGCAGTATTTT. It codes for CASAPPADTQYF.

This clonotype was seen repeatedly, ten times or more. The chain recombines TRBV4-1 with TRBJ2-5; 13 nucleotides align to TRBD2. CDR1 is MGHRA, CDR2 YSYEKL, per germline. This CDR3 has 17 amino acids. With 1 base clipped from V and 4 bases from J, the junction kept 6 bases outside the gene matches. CDR3 protein: CASSQGLAGGGRETQYF. DNA for the CDR3: TGCGCCAGCAGCCAAGGACTAGCGGGAGGAGGGCGAGAGACCCAGTACTTC.

This clonotype appeared many times. Written as DNA, the CDR3 is TGTGCCAGCAGTAGGACGAACTACGAGCAGTACTTC. Translation gives CASSRTNYEQYF. The chain couples TRBV6-5 to TRBJ2-7, with D uncertain. The V end lost 5 bases, the J end lost 3 bases, and 8 bases lay between the germline ends. Germline V gene lookup returns CDR1 MNHEY and CDR2 SVGAGI. The CDR3 is made up of 12 amino acids.

This clonotype came up a few times. The CDR3, as DNA: TGTGCCAGCAGTTACTCGATGTCGGGACAGGGAAACCTTATGTCTAGCAATCAGCCCCAGCATTTT. Translation: CASSYSMSGQGNLMSSNQPQHF. The chain links TRBV6-6 to TRBJ1-5; TRBD1 agrees at 9 bases. The germline V gene encodes CDR1 MNHNY and CDR2 SVGAGI (reference sequence). V dropped 0 bases and J dropped 0; count of bases not matched to a gene: 18. This CDR3 is 22 amino acids long.

The rearrangement joins TRBV28 to TRBJ2-6; D is ambiguous. Between the trimmed V and J ends, which lost 0 bases and 0 bases, there was a span of 6 bases. The CDR3 runs 16 residues. Germline values: CDR1 MDHEN, CDR2 SYDVKM. The CDR3, as DNA: TGTGCCAGCAGTTTATGGAGGTCCTCTGGGGCCAACGTCCTGACTTTC. Protein sequence: CASSLWRSSGANVLTF.

This clonotype was recorded a few times. The chain carries TRBV20-1 and TRBJ1-1; TRBD1 might be the D (5 bases). The V end lost 4 bases, the J end lost 7 bases, and 16 bases lay between the germline ends. This CDR3 contains 13 residues. Germline CDR1 and CDR2: DFQATT and SNEGSKA (reference sequence). CDR3 region: CSATWGVRNEAFF. CDR3 bases: TGCAGTGCTACCTGGGGGGTTCGGAATGAAGCTTTCTTT.

The V gene is TRBV20-1, the J gene TRBJ2-7; 8 nucleotides match TRBD2. The CDR3 has 14 amino acids. V shed 3 bases, J shed 1 base, and the junction held 5 bases outside the gene matches. Germline assignment: CDR1 DFQATT and CDR2 SNEGSKA (reference sequence). CDR3 protein: CSASALAGSYEQYF. The CDR3, as DNA: TGCAGTGCTAGCGCCCTAGCGGGTTCCTACGAGCAGTACTTC.

The chain joins TRBV28 to TRBJ2-7; D possibly corresponds to TRBD1 (6 bases). This CDR3 has 15 amino acids. The germline V and J ends were trimmed by 3 bases and 3 bases, with 15 bases remaining between them. Germline V lookup: CDR1 MDHEN, CDR2 SYDVKM. The CDR3 loop is CASSFILTGIYEQYF. CDR3 nucleotide sequence: TGTGCCAGCAGTTTTATTTTGACAGGAATCTACGAGCAGTACTTC. Based on the CDR3 plus reference TRBV28 and TRBJ2-7, the full variable domain is DVKVTQSSRYLVKRTGEKVFLECVQDMDHENMFWYRQDPGLGLRLIYFSYDVKMKEKGDIPEGYSVSREKKERFSLILESASTNQTSMYLCASSFILTGIYEQYFGPGTRLTVT.

The J gene is TRBJ2-3, the V gene TRBV7-2; the D is unclear. V dropped 1 base and J dropped 9 bases, with 8 bases sitting between them. The CDR3 has 12 amino acids. Germline CDR1 is SGHTA and CDR2 is FQGNSA. The CDR3 DNA sequence: TGTGCCAGCAGCTTAGATTACTTCACGCAGTATTTT. Protein product: CASSLDYFTQYF. The full variable domain, completed using reference TRBV7-2 and TRBJ2-3, is GAGVSQSPSNKVTEKGKDVELRCDPISGHTALYWYRQSLGQGLEFLIYFQGNSAPDKSGLPSDRFSAERTGGSVSTLTIQRTQQEDSAVYLCASSLDYFTQYFGPGTRLTVL.

This rearrangement joins TRBV6-5 to TRBJ2-7; TRBD1 agrees at 10 bases. Germline CDR1 is MNHEY and CDR2 is SVGAGI. The CDR3 extends over 17 amino acids. The V gene end was trimmed by 4 bases and the J gene end by 4 bases; junction bases not matched to a gene: 13. The CDR3 nucleotides read TGTGCCAGCAGTTCCCTGCTACCGGGACAGGGGCTTTACGAGCAGTACTTC. Amino acids: CASSSLLPGQGLYEQYF.

The rearrangement joins TRBV7-2 to TRBJ2-1; 7 bases map to TRBD2. The V gene end was trimmed by 8 bases and the J gene end by 4 bases; junction bases not matched to a gene: 14. Germline V CDR1 and CDR2: SGHTA, FQGNSA. The CDR3 covers 16 residues. The CDR3: CASSLQAGRGYNEQFF. CDR3 DNA sequence: TGTGCCAGCTCGCTCCAAGCGGGAAGGGGATACAATGAGCAGTTCTTC.

This clonotype was seen repeatedly, ten times or more. The chain uses TRBV6-5 and TRBJ2-6; no definite D call. Germline V gene data show CDR1 as MNHEY and CDR2 as SVGAGI. Trimming pared 0 bases from V and 3 bases from J, leaving 0 bases between. The CDR3 sequence is 13 residues long. The CDR3 nucleotides are TGTGCCAGCAGTTACTCTGGGGCCAACGTCCTGACTTTC. This codes for CASSYSGANVLTF.

The chain couples TRBV4-1 to TRBJ2-1; no reliable D call. Trimming pared 1 base from V and 7 bases from J, leaving 17 bases between. The CDR3 spans 16 residues. Germline V CDR1 and CDR2: MGHRA, YSYEKL. The CDR3 spells CASSQVGMTLRNEQFF. CDR3 DNA: TGCGCCAGCAGCCAAGTAGGAATGACTCTTAGGAATGAGCAGTTCTTC.

The chain has TRBV14 and TRBJ1-4; D not resolved. The CDR3 is made up of 15 amino acids. Germline V gives CDR1 SGHDN, CDR2 FVKESK. The V and J ends lost 0 bases and 6 bases respectively, with 11 bases between them. CDR3 sequence (DNA): TGTGCCAGCAGCCAAGAGATTCGGGCGGATGAAAAACTGTTTTTT. Its translation: CASSQEIRADEKLFF. Filled out from reference TRBV14 and TRBJ1-4, the complete variable domain reads EAGVTQFPSHSVIEKGQTVTLRCDPISGHDNLYWYRRVMGKEIKFLLHFVKESKQDESGMPNNRFLAERTGGTYSTLKVQPAELEDSGVYFCASSQEIRADEKLFFGSGTQLSVL.

This sequence joins TRBV20-1 and TRBJ2-3, with D perhaps TRBD1 (5 bases). From germline, CDR1 is DFQATT and CDR2 SNEGSKA (reference sequence). Trimming left V 8 bases short and J 4 bases short, with 13 bases between. CDR3 size: 12 residues. CDR3 bases: TGCAGTACCTTTGGGGCTGCAGATACGCAGTATTTT. This sequence encodes CSTFGAADTQYF.

The V and J genes are TRBV30 and TRBJ1-4; 7 bases are a match to TRBD1. This CDR3 contains 15 residues. Germline trimming cut 4 bases from V and 0 bases from J; bases unmatched to any gene: 5. Germline loops: CDR1 GTSNPN, CDR2 SVGIG (reference sequence). The CDR3 DNA is TGTGCCTGGACCGGACAGGCGGCAACTAATGAAAAACTGTTTTTT. The encoded protein is CAWTGQAATNEKLFF.

Ten or more counts support this clonotype. The V and J genes are TRBV5-1 and TRBJ1-1; D call uncertain. Per germline, CDR1 SGHRS and CDR2 YFSETQ. Trimming took off 0 bases at V and 0 bases at J, with 9 bases between the two ends. CDR3 length: 15 amino acids. The CDR3 DNA sequence: TGCGCCAGCAGCTTGGACGGGCTAATGAACACTGAAGCTTTCTTT. As protein: CASSLDGLMNTEAFF.

J is TRBJ1-3 and V is TRBV10-3; the D is unclear. The CDR3 covers 14 residues. The V gene lost 7 bases and the J gene lost 2 bases, with 12 bases spanning the gap. The germline CDR1 and CDR2 sequences are ENHRY and SYGVKD. The CDR3 reads CAITRYSPGNTIYF. CDR3 DNA: TGTGCCATCACTCGGTACAGCCCTGGAAACACCATATATTTT.

This chain uses TRBV9 with TRBJ2-7; unclear D gene. The J call is uncertain, as TRBJ2-5 better fits the DNA end. This CDR3 is built from 14 residues. Germline V gene data show CDR1 as SGDLS and CDR2 as YYNGEE. This CDR3 is CASSPQSLQETQYF. The DNA of the CDR3 is TGTGCCAGCAGCCCCCAAAGCCTCCAAGAGACCCAGTACTTC.

The V call is TRBV28, the J call TRBJ2-7, with D possibly being TRBD1 or TRBD2 (6 bases each). CDR3 size: 15 residues. Trimming shortened V by 2 bases and J by 4 bases, and 15 bases separated the two germline ends. CDR1 and CDR2 (germline): MDHEN, SYDVKM. Written as DNA, the CDR3 is TGTGCCAGCAGTTTAGGCCGGGGGCGTACTTACGAGCAGTACTTC. Residues: CASSLGRGRTYEQYF.

The V call is TRBV20-1, the J call TRBJ1-5; a possible D gene is TRBD1 (5 bases). Germline V gene lookup returns CDR1 DFQATT and CDR2 SNEGSKA (reference sequence). The CDR3 spans 15 residues. V was trimmed by 4 bases and J by 0 bases, leaving 13 bases between them. The CDR3 DNA is TGCAGTGCTATAGCGACAGATTATAGCAATCAGCCCCAGCATTTT. It translates to CSAIATDYSNQPQHF.

This chain connects TRBV4-1 to TRBJ2-4; D may be TRBD2 (6 bases). V gave up 2 bases and J gave up 0 bases, with 14 bases separating them. CDR1 and CDR2 from the germline V gene are MGHRA and YSYEKL. The CDR3 is 17 residues long. CDR3 loop: CASSQSGVEVAKNIQYF. In nucleotides, the CDR3 is TGCGCCAGCAGCCAATCGGGGGTTGAGGTAGCCAAAAACATTCAGTACTTC.

This clonotype occurred a few times. V and J are TRBV7-9 and TRBJ1-1; D ambiguous. CDR1 and CDR2 from the germline V gene are SEHNR and FQNEAQ (reference sequence). V lost 0 bases, J lost 0 bases, and 11 bases lay in between. The CDR3 has 16 residues. CDR3 nucleotides: TGTGCCAGCAGCTTAGCGTGGGCGAATTTGAACACTGAAGCTTTCTTT. Amino acids: CASSLAWANLNTEAFF.

This clonotype showed up just a few times. The CDR3, as DNA: TGTGCCAGCTCATCCCGGGGAGACTTCAACACTGAAGCTTTCTTT. It specifies CASSSRGDFNTEAFF. This rearrangement joins TRBV18 to TRBJ1-1; D is unresolved. V was shortened by 5 bases and J by 2 bases, with 15 bases between the two germline ends. Germline V lookup: CDR1 KGHSH, CDR2 LQKENI. There are 15 residues in the CDR3. The entire variable domain, with the rest obtained from reference TRBV18 and TRBJ1-1, is as follows: NAGVMQNPRHLVRRRGQEARLRCSPMKGHSHVYWYRQLPEEGLKFMVYLQKENIIDESGMPKERFSAEFPKEGPSILRIQQVVRGDSAAYFCASSSRGDFNTEAFFGQGTRLTVV.

This clonotype was counted many times. The rearrangement links TRBV4-3 to TRBJ1-6; D call uncertain. V lost 0 bases and J 6 bases, leaving 12 bases between the germline ends. The CDR3 has 16 residues. Per germline, CDR1 LGHNA and CDR2 YSLEER. The CDR3 loop reads CASSQDGRMINSPLHF. CDR3 sequence (DNA): TGCGCCAGCAGCCAAGATGGCAGGATGATTAATTCACCCCTCCACTTT.

This clonotype was picked up many times. This chain connects TRBV4-1 to TRBJ2-1; TRBD1 agrees at 8 bases. This CDR3 contains 16 residues. V lost 1 base, J lost 4 bases, and 6 bases stayed unmatched. Germline values: CDR1 MGHRA, CDR2 YSYEKL. CDR3 in DNA: TGCGCCAGCAGCCAAGGGCGAGGGACAGGATACAATGAGCAGTTCTTC. It encodes CASSQGRGTGYNEQFF.

This clonotype was seen repeatedly, ten times or more. The chain uses TRBV7-2 and TRBJ2-5, with TRBD2 matching 7 bases. Germline CDR1 SGHTA, CDR2 FQGNSA. J gave up 0 bases and V 5 bases, and 6 bases lay outside the gene matches. The CDR3 spans 15 residues. The CDR3 sequence: CASSRFGGNQETQYF. The CDR3 DNA is TGTGCCAGCAGCCGTTTCGGGGGGAACCAAGAGACCCAGTACTTC.

There are a few counts of this clonotype. V is TRBV27 and J is TRBJ2-7; TRBD1 matches 9 bases. Per the germline V gene, CDR1 is MNHEY and CDR2 is SMNVEV (reference sequence). Losses at the gene ends were 3 bases for V and 7 bases for J; bases not matched to a gene: 7. CDR3 length: 14 amino acids. The CDR3 DNA reads TGTGCCAGCAGTTTGAACAGGGGGCGAGCTGAGCAGTACTTC. Its protein product is CASSLNRGRAEQYF.

This clonotype was counted between two and nine times. V gene TRBV6-1 combines with J gene TRBJ2-5, with 7 positions matching TRBD1. The trim removed 5 bases at V and 7 bases at J, leaving 13 bases unmatched. Germline-derived CDR1 and CDR2 are MNHNS and SASEGT. This CDR3 is 15 amino acids long. The DNA of the CDR3 is TGTGCCAGCAGTCGCAACAGGGGCGACTCGGGGACCCAGTACTTC. This translates into CASSRNRGDSGTQYF.

This clonotype was detected many times. This chain connects TRBV20-1 to TRBJ2-3, with a tentative D call TRBD2 (5 bases). The germline gives CDR1 DFQATT, CDR2 SNEGSKA (reference sequence). This CDR3 contains 13 residues. DNA of the CDR3: TGCACCGCTGAGGCGGGTAGCACAGATACGCAGTATTTT. It specifies CTAEAGSTDTQYF.

This clonotype has a handful of counts. J is TRBJ2-5 and V is TRBV20-1; 8 positions match TRBD2. This CDR3 spans 15 amino acids. Germline CDR1 DFQATT, CDR2 SNEGSKA (reference sequence). V shed 6 bases and J 5 bases; nucleotides not matched to a gene: 14. In DNA form, the CDR3 reads TGCAGTGCCATAAATAGAGCGGGAGAGGAGGAGACCCAGTACTTC. Translated, it gives CSAINRAGEEETQYF.

J is TRBJ1-4 and V is TRBV28, with unresolved D. Germline CDR1 MDHEN, CDR2 SYDVKM. CDR3 length equals 14 residues. The V end was cut by 6 bases, the J end by 4 bases, with 12 bases between. CDR3 nucleotide sequence: TGTGCCAGCAGACGAGAAAACTTTAATGAAAAACTGTTTTTT. Amino acids: CASRRENFNEKLFF.